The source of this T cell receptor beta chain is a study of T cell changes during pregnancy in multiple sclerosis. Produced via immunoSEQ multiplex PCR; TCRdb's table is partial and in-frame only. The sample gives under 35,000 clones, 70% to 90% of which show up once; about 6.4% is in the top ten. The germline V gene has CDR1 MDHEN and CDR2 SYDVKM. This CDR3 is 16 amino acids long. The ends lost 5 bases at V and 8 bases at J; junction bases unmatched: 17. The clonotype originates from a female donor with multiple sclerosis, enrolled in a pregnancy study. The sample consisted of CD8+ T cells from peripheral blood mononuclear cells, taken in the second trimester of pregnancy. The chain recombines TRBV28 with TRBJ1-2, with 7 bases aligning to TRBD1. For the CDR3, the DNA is TGTGCCAGCAGTGTCTTAGAGAGGGGGCGCCGAGAGGGCTACACCTTC. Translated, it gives CASSVLERGRREGYTF.